The 4 T cell receptor beta chains presented below share a single source sample, sequenced in a study of OX40 agonist ivuxolimab in advanced cancers. Data came from immunoSEQ multiplex PCR; TCRdb stores just in-frame clones and leaves some out. The table records more than 60,000 clones, about 80% of them present only once. The sample consisted of CD4+ or CD8+ T cells sorted from blood, taken in a trial of the OX40 agonist ivuxolimab. The receptors stem from an adult with an advanced solid tumor such as melanoma, head and neck, liver or kidney cancer.

The V and J genes are TRBV10-3 and TRBJ1-5; 7 bases line up with TRBD1. CDR1 is ENHRY, CDR2 SYGVKD, per germline. The CDR3 runs 14 residues. V dropped 6 bases and J dropped 3; count of bases not matched to a gene: 5. The CDR3 is CAIRGQDYNQPQHF. Written as DNA, the CDR3 is TGTGCCATCAGAGGACAGGATTACAATCAGCCCCAGCATTTT.

The V and J genes are TRBV6-5 and TRBJ1-3; 8 bases align to TRBD1. Trimming took 3 bases from V and 4 from J; bases not matched to a gene: 8. In germline, CDR1 is MNHEY, CDR2 SVGAGI. This CDR3 is 16 amino acids long. CDR3 sequence: CASSYALTGAGNTIYF. The CDR3 region has the DNA TGTGCCAGCAGTTATGCCCTGACAGGGGCCGGAAACACCATATATTTT.

V and J are TRBV5-6 and TRBJ1-2, with 10 bases matching TRBD1. The CDR3 is made up of 16 amino acids. V was clipped by 4 bases and J by 7 bases; unmatched bases: 13. CDR1 SGHDT and CDR2 YYEEEE come from the germline V gene. In nucleotides, the CDR3 is TGTGCCAGCAGCGCGAGAATCGGGACAGGGGCTTTTGGCTACACCTTC. Residues: CASSARIGTGAFGYTF.

The rearrangement uses TRBV28 and TRBJ1-2, with D possibly being TRBD1 (5 bases). Germline values: CDR1 MDHEN, CDR2 SYDVKM. This CDR3 has 14 residues. Trimming pared 2 bases from V and 9 bases from J, leaving 16 bases between. In nucleotides, the CDR3 is TGTGCCAGCAGTTTAAACGACCAGGGTCGGAGCTACACCTTC. This translates into CASSLNDQGRSYTF.